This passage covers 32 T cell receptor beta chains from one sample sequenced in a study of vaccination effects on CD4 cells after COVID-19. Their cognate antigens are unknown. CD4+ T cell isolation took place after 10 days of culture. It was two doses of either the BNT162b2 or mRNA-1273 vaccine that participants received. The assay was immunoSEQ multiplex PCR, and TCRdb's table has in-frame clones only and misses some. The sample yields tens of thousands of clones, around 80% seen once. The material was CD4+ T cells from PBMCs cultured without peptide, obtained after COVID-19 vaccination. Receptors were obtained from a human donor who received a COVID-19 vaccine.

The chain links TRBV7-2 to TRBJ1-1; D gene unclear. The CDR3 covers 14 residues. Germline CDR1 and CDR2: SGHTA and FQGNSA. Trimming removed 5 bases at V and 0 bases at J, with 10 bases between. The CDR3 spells CASSPLALNTEAFF. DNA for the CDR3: TGTGCCAGCAGCCCCCTGGCCCTGAACACTGAAGCTTTCTTT.

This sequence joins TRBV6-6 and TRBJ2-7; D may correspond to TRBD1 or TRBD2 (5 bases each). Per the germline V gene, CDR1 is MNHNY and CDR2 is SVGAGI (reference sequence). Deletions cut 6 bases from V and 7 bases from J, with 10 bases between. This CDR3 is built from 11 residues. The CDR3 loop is CASRGVGEQYV. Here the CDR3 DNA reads TGTGCCAGCAGGGGGGTAGGGGAGCAGTACGTC.

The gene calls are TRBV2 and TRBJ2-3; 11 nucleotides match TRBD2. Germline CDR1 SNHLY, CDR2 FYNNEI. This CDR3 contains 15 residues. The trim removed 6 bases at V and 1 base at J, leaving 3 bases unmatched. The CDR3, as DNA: TGTGCCAGCAGGCCTAGCGGGGGGCGCACAGATACGCAGTATTTT. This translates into CASRPSGGRTDTQYF.

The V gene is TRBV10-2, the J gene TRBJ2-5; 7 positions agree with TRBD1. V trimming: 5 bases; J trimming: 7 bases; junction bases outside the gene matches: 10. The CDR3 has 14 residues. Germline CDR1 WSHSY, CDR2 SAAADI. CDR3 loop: CASSLAGTAATQYF. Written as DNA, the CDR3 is TGCGCCAGCAGTTTAGCCGGGACAGCCGCGACCCAGTACTTC.

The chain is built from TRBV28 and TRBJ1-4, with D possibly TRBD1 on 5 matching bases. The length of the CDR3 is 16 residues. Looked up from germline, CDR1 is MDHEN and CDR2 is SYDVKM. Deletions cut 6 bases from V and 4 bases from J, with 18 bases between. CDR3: CASSPPGGNGNEKLFF. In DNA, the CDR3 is TGTGCCAGCAGCCCTCCCGGGGGAAACGGTAATGAAAAACTGTTTTTT. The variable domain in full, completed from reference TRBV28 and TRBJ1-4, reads DVKVTQSSRYLVKRTGEKVFLECVQDMDHENMFWYRQDPGLGLRLIYFSYDVKMKEKGDIPEGYSVSREKKERFSLILESASTNQTSMYLCASSPPGGNGNEKLFFGSGTQLSVL.

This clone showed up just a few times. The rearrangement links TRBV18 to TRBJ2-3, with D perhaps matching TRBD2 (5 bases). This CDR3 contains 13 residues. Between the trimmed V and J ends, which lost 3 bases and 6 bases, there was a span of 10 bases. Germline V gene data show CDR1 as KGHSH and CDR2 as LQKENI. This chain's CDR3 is CASSPTTGDTQYF. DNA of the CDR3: TGTGCCAGCTCACCTACCACGGGGGATACGCAGTATTTT.

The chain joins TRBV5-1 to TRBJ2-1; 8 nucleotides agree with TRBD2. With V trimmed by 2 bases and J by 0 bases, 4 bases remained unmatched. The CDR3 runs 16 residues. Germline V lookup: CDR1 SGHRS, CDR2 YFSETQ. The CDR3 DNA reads TGCGCCAGCAGCTTAGTAGCGGGGAGCTCCTACAATGAGCAGTTCTTC. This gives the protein CASSLVAGSSYNEQFF.

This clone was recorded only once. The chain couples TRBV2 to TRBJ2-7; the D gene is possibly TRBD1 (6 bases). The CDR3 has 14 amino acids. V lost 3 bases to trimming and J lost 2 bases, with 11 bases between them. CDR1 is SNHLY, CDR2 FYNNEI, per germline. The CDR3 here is CASSENGGPYEQYV. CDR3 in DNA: TGTGCCAGCAGTGAGAATGGGGGCCCCTACGAGCAGTACGTC.

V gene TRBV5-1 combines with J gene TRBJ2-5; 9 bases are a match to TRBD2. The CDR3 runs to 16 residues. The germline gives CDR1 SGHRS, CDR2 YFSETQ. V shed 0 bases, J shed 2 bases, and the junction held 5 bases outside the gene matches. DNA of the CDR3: TGCGCCAGCAGCTTGGATCCTAGCGGGGCGCAAGAGACCCAGTACTTC. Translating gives CASSLDPSGAQETQYF.

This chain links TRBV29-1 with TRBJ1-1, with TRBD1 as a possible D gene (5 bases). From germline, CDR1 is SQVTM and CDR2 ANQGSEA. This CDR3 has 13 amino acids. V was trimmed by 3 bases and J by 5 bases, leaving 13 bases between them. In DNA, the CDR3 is TGCAGCGTTGAGTCGGGGCTTCAGACTGAAGCTTTCTTT. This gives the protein CSVESGLQTEAFF.

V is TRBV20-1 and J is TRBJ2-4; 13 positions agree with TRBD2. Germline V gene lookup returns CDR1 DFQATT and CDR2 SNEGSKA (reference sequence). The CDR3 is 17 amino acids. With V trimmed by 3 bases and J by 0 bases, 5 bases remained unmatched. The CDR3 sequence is CSASWTSGGLAKNIQYF. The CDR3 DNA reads TGCAGTGCTAGTTGGACTAGCGGGGGACTAGCCAAAAACATTCAGTACTTC.

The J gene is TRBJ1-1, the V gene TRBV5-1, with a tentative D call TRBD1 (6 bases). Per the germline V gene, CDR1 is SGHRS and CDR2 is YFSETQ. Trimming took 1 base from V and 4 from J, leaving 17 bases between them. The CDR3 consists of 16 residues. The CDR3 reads CASSLTTGNMGTEAFF. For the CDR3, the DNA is TGCGCCAGCAGCTTGACTACAGGGAATATGGGCACTGAAGCTTTCTTT.

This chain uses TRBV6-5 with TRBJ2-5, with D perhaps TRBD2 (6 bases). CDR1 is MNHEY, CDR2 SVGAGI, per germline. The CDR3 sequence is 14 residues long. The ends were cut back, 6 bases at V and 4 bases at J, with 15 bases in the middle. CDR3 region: CASRQGIGGETQYF. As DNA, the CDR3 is TGTGCCAGCAGGCAAGGCATCGGGGGAGAGACCCAGTACTTC.

CDR3 nucleotide sequence: TGTGCCAGCAGGGGCACCCTCGGTGGCTACACCTTC. It yields the protein CASRGTLGGYTF. The chain couples TRBV2 to TRBJ1-2, with no clear D. Germline V lookup: CDR1 SNHLY, CDR2 FYNNEI. The CDR3 length is 12 residues. Trimming took off 6 bases at V and 7 bases at J, with 12 bases between the two ends.

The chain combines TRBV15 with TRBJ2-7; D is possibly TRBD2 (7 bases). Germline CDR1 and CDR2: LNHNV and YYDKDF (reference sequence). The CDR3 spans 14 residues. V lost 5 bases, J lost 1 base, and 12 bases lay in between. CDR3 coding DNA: TGTGCCACCAGCGGCGGGGGCGTATCCTACGAGCAGTACGTC. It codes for CATSGGGVSYEQYV.

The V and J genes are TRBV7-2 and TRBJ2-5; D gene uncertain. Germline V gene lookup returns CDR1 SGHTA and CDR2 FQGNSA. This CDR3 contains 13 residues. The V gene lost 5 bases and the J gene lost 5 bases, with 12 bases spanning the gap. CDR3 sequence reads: CASSRRYLETQYF. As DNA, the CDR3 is TGTGCCAGCAGCCGCAGATATCTGGAGACCCAGTACTTC. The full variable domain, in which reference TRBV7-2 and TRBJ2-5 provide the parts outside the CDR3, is GAGVSQSPSNKVTEKGKDVELRCDPISGHTALYWYRQSLGQGLEFLIYFQGNSAPDKSGLPSDRFSAERTGGSVSTLTIQRTQQEDSAVYLCASSRRYLETQYFGPGTRLLVL.

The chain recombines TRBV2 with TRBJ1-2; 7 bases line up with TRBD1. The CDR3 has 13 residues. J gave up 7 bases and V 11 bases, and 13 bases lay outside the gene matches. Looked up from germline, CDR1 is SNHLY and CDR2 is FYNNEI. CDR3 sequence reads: CARQGSTDGGYTF. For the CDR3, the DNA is TGTGCCCGACAGGGCAGTACGGACGGTGGCTACACCTTC.

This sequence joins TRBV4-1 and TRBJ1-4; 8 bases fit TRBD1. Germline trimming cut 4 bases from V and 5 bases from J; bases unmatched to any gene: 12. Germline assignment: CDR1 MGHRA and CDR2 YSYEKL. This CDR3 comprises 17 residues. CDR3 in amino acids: CASSRFTVQGENEKLFF. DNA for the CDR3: TGCGCCAGCAGCCGCTTCACCGTACAGGGGGAAAATGAAAAACTGTTTTTT.

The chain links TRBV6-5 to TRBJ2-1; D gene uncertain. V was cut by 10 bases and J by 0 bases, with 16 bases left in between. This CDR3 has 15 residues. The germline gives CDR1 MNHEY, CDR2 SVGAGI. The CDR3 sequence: CATLQDGRSYNEQFF. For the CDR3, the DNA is TGTGCCACCCTGCAGGACGGGCGCTCCTACAATGAGCAGTTCTTC.

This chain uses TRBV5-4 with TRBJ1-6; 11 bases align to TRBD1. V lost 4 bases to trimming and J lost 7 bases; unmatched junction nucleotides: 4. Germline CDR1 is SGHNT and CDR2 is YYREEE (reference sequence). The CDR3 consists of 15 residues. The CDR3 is CASSPRTGGNSPLHF. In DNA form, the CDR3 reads TGTGCCAGCAGCCCCAGGACAGGGGGCAATTCACCCCTCCACTTT.

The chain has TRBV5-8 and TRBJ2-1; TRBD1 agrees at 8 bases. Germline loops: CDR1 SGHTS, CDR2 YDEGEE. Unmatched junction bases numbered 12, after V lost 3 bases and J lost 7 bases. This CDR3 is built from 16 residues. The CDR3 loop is CASSSFGQGAKNEQFF. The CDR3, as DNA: TGTGCCAGCAGCTCCTTTGGGCAGGGGGCGAAAAATGAGCAGTTCTTC.

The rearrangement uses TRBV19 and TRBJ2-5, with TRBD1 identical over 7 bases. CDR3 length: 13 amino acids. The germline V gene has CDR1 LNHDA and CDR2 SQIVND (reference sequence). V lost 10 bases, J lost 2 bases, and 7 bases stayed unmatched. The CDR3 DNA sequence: TGTGCCACTCGGACCAGGGGGCAAGAGACCCAGTACTTC. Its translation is CATRTRGQETQYF.

CDR3 sequence (DNA): TGCGCCAGCAGCTTGGACAGGGTTGTGCAAGAGACCCAGTACTTC. As protein: CASSLDRVVQETQYF. V and J are TRBV5-1 and TRBJ2-5; D may be TRBD1 (6 bases). The ends were cut back, 0 bases at V and 2 bases at J, with 11 bases in the middle. The germline CDR1 and CDR2 sequences are SGHRS and YFSETQ. The CDR3 has 15 amino acids.

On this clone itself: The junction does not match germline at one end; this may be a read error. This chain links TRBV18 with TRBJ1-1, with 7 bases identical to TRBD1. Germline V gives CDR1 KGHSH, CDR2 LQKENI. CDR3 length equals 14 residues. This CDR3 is CASSPQGTDTEAFF. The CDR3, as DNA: TGTGCCAGCTCTCCACAGGGGACGGACACTGAAGCTTTCTTT.

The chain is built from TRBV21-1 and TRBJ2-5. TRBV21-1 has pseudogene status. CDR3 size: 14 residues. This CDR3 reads CASSKRAVQETQYF. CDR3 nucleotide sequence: TGTGCCAGCAGCAAAAGGGCAGTCCAAGAGACCCAGTACTTC.

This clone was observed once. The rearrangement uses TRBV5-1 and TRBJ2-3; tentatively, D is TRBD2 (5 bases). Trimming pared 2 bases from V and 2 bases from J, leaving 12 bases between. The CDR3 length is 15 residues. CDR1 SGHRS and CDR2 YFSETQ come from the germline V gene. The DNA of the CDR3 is TGCGCCAGCAGCTTCGGCGCGGGTTACACAGATACGCAGTATTTT. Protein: CASSFGAGYTDTQYF. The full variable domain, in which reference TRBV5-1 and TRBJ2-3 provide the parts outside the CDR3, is KAGVTQTPRYLIKTRGQQVTLSCSPISGHRSVSWYQQTPGQGLQFLFEYFSETQRNKGNFPGRFSGRQFSNSRSEMNVSTLELGDSALYLCASSFGAGYTDTQYFGPGTRLTVL.

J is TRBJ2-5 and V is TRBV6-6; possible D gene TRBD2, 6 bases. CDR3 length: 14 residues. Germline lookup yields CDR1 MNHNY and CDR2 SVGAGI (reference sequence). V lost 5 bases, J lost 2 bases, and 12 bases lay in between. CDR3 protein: CASSGGGLQETQYF. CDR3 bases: TGTGCCAGCAGTGGCGGCGGACTACAAGAGACCCAGTACTTC.

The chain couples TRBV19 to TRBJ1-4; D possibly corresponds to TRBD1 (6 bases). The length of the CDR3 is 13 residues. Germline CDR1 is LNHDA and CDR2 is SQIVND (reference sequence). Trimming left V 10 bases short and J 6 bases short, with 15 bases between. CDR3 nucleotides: TGTGCCACAACGGGCCAGGGGTATGAAAAACTGTTTTTT. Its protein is CATTGQGYEKLFF.

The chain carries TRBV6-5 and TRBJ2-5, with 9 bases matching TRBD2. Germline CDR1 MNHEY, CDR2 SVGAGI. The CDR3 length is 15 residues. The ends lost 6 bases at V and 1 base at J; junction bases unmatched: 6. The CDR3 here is CASSLTSGTQETQYF. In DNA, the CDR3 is TGTGCCAGCAGCCTGACTAGCGGTACCCAAGAGACCCAGTACTTC.

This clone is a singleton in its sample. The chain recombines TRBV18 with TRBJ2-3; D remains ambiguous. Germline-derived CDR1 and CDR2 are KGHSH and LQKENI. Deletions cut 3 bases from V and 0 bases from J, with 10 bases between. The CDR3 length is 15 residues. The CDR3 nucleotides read TGTGCCAGCTCACCGATTGTAGGGAGCACAGATACGCAGTATTTT. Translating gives CASSPIVGSTDTQYF.

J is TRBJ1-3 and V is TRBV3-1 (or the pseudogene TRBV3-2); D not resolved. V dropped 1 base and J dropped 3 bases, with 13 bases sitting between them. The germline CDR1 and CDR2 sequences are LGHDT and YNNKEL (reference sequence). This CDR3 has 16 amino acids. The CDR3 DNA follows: TGTGCCAGCAGCCAAGCGAGAGGTATTAGTGGAAACACCATATATTTT. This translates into CASSQARGISGNTIYF.

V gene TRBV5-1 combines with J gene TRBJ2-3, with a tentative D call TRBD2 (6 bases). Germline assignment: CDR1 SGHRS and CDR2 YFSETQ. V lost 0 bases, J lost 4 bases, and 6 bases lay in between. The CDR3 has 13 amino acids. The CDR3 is CASSLGGADTQYF. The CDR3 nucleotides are TGCGCCAGCAGCTTGGGCGGGGCAGATACGCAGTATTTT.